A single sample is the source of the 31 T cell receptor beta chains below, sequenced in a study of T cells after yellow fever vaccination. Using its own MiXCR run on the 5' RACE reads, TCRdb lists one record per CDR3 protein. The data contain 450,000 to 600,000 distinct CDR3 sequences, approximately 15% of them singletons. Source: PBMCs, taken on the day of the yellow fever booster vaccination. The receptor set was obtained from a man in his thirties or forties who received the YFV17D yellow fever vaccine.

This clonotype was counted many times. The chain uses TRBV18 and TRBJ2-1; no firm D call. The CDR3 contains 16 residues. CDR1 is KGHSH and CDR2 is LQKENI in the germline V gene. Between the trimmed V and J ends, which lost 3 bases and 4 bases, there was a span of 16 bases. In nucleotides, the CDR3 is TGTGCCAGCTCACCTAGTCCTCCGCCTCTGTACAATGAGCAGTTCTTC. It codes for CASSPSPPPLYNEQFF.

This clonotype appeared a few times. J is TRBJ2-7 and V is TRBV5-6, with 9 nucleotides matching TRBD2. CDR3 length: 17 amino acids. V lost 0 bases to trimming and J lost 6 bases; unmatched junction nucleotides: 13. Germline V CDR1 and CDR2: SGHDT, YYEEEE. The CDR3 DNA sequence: TGTGCCAGCAGCTTGGCTCGGGCTAGCGGGGCTAGTTTCGAGCAGTACTTC. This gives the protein CASSLARASGASFEQYF.

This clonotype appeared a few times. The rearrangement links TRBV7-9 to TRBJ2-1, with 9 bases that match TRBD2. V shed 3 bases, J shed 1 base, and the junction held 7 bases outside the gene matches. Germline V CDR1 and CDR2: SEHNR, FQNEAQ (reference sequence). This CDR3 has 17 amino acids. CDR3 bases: TGTGCCAGCAGCTTTGCCCCCGCGGGGGGGTCCTACAATGAGCAGTTCTTC. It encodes CASSFAPAGGSYNEQFF.

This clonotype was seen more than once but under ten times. CDR3 region: CASSPGTSGFSSYEQYF. CDR3 DNA sequence: TGCGCCAGCAGCCCGGGGACTAGCGGGTTTAGCTCCTACGAGCAGTACTTC. The chain carries TRBV5-1 and TRBJ2-7; 12 bases are a match to TRBD2. Germline CDR1 reads SGHRS; CDR2 reads YFSETQ. J lost 0 bases, V lost 4 bases, and 8 bases had no gene match. The CDR3 is 17 amino acids.

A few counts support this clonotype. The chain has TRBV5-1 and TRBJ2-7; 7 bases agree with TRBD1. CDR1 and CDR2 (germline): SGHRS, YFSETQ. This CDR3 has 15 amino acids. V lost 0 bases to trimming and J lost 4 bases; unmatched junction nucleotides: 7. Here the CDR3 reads CASSLALRQGYEQYF. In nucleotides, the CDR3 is TGCGCCAGCAGCTTGGCCTTACGACAGGGATACGAGCAGTACTTC.

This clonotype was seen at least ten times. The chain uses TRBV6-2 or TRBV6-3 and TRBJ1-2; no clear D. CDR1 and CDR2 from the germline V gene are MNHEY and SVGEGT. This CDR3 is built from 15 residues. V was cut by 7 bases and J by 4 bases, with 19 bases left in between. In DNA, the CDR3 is TGTGCCAGCAATTCTCCAGCACCCGGAGGCTATGGCTACACCTTC. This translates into CASNSPAPGGYGYTF.

CDR3 bases: TGCGCCAGCAGCGACAACAGACTAGCGGGAGAAGGAGATACGCAGTATTTT. It encodes CASSDNRLAGEGDTQYF. V is TRBV5-1 and J is TRBJ2-3, with 12 bases lining up with TRBD2. Germline assignment: CDR1 SGHRS and CDR2 YFSETQ. The trim removed 4 bases at V and 5 bases at J, leaving 11 bases unmatched. The CDR3 runs 17 residues.

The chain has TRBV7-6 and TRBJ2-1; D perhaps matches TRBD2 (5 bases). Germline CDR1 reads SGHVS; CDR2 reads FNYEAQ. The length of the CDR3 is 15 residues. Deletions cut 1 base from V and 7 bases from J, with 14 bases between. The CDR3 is CASSLGGPASNEQFF. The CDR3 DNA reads TGTGCCAGCAGCTTAGGCGGGCCAGCCTCTAATGAGCAGTTCTTC.

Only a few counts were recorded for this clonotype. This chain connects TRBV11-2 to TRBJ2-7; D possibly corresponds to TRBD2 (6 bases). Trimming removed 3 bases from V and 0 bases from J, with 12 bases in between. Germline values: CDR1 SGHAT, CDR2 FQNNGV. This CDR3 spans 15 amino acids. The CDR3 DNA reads TGTGCCAGCAGCTTTGTTAGGGACTCCTCCTACGAGCAGTACTTC. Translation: CASSFVRDSSYEQYF.

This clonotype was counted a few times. The CDR3 spells CSGNLDNEQFF. The CDR3, as DNA: TGCAGTGGGAATTTAGACAATGAGCAGTTCTTC. The rearrangement links TRBV20-1 to TRBJ2-1; D is unresolved. The CDR3 runs to 11 residues. Trimming cost V 7 bases and J 5 bases, with 9 bases left between them. CDR1 DFQATT and CDR2 SNEGSKA come from the germline V gene (reference sequence).

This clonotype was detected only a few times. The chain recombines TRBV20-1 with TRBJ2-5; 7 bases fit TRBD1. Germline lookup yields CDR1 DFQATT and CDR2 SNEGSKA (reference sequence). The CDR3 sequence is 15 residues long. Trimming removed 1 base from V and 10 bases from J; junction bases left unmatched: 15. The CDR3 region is CSARVPGTALSSQYF. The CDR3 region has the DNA TGCAGTGCTAGAGTTCCCGGGACAGCCCTCAGTAGCCAGTACTTC.

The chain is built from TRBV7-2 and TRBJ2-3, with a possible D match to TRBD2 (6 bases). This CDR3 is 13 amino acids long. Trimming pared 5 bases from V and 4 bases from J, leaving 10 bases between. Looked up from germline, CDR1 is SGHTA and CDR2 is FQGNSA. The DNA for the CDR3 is TGTGCCAGCAGCATTTCGGGGGCAGATACGCAGTATTTT. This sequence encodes CASSISGADTQYF.

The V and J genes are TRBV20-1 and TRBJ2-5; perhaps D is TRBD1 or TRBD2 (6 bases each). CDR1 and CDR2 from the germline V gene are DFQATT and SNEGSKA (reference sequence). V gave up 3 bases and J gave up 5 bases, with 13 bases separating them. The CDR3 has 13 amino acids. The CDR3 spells CSASAGAGETQYF. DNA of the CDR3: TGCAGTGCTAGTGCAGGGGCGGGGGAGACCCAGTACTTC.

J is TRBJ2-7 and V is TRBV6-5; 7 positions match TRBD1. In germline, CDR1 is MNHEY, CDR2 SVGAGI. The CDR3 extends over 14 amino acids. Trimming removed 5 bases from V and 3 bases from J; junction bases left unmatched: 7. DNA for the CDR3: TGTGCCAGCAGTCACGGGACAGCGAGCTACGAGCAGTACTTC. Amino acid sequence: CASSHGTASYEQYF.

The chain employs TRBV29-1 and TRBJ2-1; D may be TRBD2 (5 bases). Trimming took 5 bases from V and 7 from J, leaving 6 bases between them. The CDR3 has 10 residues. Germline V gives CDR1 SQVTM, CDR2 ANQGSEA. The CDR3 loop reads CSVWRNEQFF. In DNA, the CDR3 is TGCAGCGTTTGGAGGAATGAGCAGTTCTTC.

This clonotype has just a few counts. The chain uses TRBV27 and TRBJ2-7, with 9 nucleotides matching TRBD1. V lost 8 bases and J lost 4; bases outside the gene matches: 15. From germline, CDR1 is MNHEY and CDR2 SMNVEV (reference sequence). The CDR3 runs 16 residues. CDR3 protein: CASGVLLWDRVYEQYF. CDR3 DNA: TGTGCCAGCGGGGTCTTACTCTGGGACAGGGTGTACGAGCAGTACTTC.

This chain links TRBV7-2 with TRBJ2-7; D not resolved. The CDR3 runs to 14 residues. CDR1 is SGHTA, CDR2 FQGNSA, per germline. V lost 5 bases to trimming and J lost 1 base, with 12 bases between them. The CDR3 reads CASSPVAYSYEQYF. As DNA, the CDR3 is TGTGCCAGCAGCCCTGTCGCGTATTCCTACGAGCAGTACTTC. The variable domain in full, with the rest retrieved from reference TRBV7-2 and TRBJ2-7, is GAGVSQSPSNKVTEKGKDVELRCDPISGHTALYWYRQSLGQGLEFLIYFQGNSAPDKSGLPSDRFSAERTGGSVSTLTIQRTQQEDSAVYLCASSPVAYSYEQYFGPGTRLTVT.

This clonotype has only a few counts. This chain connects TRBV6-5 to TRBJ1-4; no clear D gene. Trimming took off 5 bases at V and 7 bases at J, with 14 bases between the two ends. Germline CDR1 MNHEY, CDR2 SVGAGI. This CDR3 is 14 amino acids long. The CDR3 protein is CASSTLSGSEKLFF. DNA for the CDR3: TGTGCCAGCAGTACTTTATCGGGGTCTGAAAAACTGTTTTTT.

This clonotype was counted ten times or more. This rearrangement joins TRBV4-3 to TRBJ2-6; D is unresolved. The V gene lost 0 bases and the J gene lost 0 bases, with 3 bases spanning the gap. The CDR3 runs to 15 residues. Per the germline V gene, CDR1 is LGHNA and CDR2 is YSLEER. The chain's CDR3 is CASSQDNSGANVLTF. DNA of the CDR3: TGCGCCAGCAGCCAAGATAACTCTGGGGCCAACGTCCTGACTTTC.

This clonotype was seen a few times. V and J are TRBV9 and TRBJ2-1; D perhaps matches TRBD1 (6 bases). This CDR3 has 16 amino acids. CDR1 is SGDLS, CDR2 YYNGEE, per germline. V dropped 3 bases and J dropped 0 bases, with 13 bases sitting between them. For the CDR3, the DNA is TGTGCCAGCAGCGCCCCCAGGGGCAGCTCCTACAATGAGCAGTTCTTC. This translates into CASSAPRGSSYNEQFF.

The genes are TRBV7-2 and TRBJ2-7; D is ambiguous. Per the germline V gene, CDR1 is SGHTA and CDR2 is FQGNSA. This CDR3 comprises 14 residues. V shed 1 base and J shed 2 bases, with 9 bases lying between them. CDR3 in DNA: TGTGCCAGCAGCTTAGATTGGGATACCTACGAGCAGTACTTC. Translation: CASSLDWDTYEQYF.

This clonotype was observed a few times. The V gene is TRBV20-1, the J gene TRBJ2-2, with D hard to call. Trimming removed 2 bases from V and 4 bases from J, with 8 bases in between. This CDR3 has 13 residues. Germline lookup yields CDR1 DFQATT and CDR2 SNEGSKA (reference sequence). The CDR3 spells CSARHQSTGELFF. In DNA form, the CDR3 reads TGCAGTGCTAGACACCAGAGCACCGGGGAGCTGTTTTTT.

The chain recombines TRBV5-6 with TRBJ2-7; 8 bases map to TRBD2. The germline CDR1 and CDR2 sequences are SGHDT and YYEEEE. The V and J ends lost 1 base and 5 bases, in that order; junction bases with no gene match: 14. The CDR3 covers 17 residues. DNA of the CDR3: TGTGCCAGCAGCTTGCTGTCGGCGGGGGGCGGGAAGGACGAGCAGTACTTC. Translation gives CASSLLSAGGGKDEQYF.

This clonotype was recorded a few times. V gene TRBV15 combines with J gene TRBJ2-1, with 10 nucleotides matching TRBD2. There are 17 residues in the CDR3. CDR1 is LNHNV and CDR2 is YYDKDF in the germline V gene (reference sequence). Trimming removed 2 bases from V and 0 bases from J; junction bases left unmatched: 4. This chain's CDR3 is CATSRKAGGSSYNEQFF. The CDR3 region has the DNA TGTGCCACCAGCAGAAAAGCGGGAGGGAGCTCCTACAATGAGCAGTTCTTC.

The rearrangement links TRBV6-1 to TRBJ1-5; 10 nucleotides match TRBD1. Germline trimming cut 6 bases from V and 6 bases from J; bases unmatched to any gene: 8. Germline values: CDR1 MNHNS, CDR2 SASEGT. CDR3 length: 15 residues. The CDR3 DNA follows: TGTGCCAGCAGGCGCGGGACAGGGGTCCGTCAGCCCCAGCATTTT. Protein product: CASRRGTGVRQPQHF.

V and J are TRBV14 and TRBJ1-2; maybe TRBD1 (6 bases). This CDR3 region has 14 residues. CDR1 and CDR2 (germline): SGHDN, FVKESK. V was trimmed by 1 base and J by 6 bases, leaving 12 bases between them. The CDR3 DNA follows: TGTGCCAGCAGCCAAGCAGGGGAGTTGCATGGCTACACCTTC. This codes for CASSQAGELHGYTF. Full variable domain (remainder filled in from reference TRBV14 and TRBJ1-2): EAGVTQFPSHSVIEKGQTVTLRCDPISGHDNLYWYRRVMGKEIKFLLHFVKESKQDESGMPNNRFLAERTGGTYSTLKVQPAELEDSGVYFCASSQAGELHGYTFGSGTRLTVV.

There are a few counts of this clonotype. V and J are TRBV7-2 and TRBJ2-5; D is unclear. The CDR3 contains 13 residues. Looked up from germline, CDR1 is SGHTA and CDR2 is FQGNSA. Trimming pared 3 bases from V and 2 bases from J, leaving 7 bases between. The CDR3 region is CASSFAFQETQYF. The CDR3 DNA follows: TGTGCCAGCAGCTTCGCTTTTCAAGAGACCCAGTACTTC.

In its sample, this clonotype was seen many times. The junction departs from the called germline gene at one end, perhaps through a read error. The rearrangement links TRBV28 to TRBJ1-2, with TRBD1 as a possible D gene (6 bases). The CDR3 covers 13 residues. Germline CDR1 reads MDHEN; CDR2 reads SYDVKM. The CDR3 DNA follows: TGCGCCAGCAGCTCGGGACAAAACTATGGCTACACCTTC. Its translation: CASSSGQNYGYTF.

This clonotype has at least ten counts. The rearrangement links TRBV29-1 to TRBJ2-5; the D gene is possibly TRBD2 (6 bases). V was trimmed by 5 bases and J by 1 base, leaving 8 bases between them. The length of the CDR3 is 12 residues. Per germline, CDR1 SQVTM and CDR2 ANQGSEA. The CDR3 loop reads CSVSSGQETQYF. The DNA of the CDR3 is TGCAGCGTTAGTAGCGGCCAAGAGACCCAGTACTTC.

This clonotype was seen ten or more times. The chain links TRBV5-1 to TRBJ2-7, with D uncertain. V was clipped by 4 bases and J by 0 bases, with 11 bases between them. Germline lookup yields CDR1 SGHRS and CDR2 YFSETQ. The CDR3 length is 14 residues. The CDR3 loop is CASSQGTASYEQYF. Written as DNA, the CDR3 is TGCGCCAGCAGCCAAGGAACAGCCTCCTACGAGCAGTACTTC.

The chain's CDR3 is CASSPLSIPADTQYF. The CDR3 DNA reads TGTGCCAGCTCACCACTTAGCATCCCCGCAGATACGCAGTATTTT. The J gene is TRBJ2-3, the V gene TRBV18; D is unresolved. Germline CDR1 KGHSH, CDR2 LQKENI. The CDR3 length is 15 residues. Deletions cut 1 base from V and 4 bases from J, with 12 bases between.